One and the same sample provided the 21 T cell receptor beta chains below, sequenced in a study of CD8+ T cells in alopecia areata. Noted treatment: oral pan-JAK inhibitor, 5-10 mg twice daily. cDNA reverse transcribed from extracted RNA served as the sequencing template. TCRdb's table, derived via immunoSEQ multiplex PCR, lists solely in-frame clones and lacks some. The sample consists of hundreds of thousands of clones, roughly three fifths of them appearing once. The specimen was CD4+ T cells sorted from blood, collected at approximately week 42, from a patient treated with tofacitinib. The receptor source for this set is a human donor with alopecia areata.

J is TRBJ2-2 and V is TRBV29-1; weak D call: TRBD2 (5 bases). V was trimmed by 7 bases and J by 5 bases, leaving 14 bases between them. The CDR3 consists of 13 residues. CDR1 is SQVTM, CDR2 ANQGSEA, per germline. The CDR3 here is CSAYNGGTGELFF. In nucleotides, the CDR3 is TGCAGCGCCTATAACGGCGGGACCGGGGAGCTGTTTTTT.

The rearrangement uses TRBV15 and TRBJ1-5; D might be TRBD1 (5 bases). V lost 0 bases and J 2 bases, leaving 8 bases between the germline ends. CDR3 size: 15 residues. Germline V gives CDR1 LNHNV, CDR2 YYDKDF (reference sequence). CDR3 bases: TGTGCCACCAGCAGAGATACACAGGGCAATCAGCCCCAGCATTTT. Its translation is CATSRDTQGNQPQHF.

This clone has only a few counts. The chain employs TRBV29-1 and TRBJ2-7, with D uncertain. CDR3 length: 12 residues. Per germline, CDR1 SQVTM and CDR2 ANQGSEA. V lost 6 bases and J 2 bases, leaving 11 bases between the germline ends. CDR3 in DNA: TGCAGCGTCCAAGACGGAGCCTACGAGCAGTACTTC. This encodes CSVQDGAYEQYF.

By frequency in the sample, this clone is medium-sized. The rearrangement links TRBV11-2 to TRBJ2-3; D call uncertain. Germline values: CDR1 SGHAT, CDR2 FQNNGV. The V and J ends lost 1 base and 0 bases respectively, with 8 bases between them. The CDR3 sequence is 15 residues long. In DNA form, the CDR3 reads TGTGCCAGCAGCTTAGCACGGGTGAGCACAGATACGCAGTATTTT. Its protein product is CASSLARVSTDTQYF.

The rearrangement uses TRBV29-1 and TRBJ1-3, with D possibly matching TRBD1 (5 bases). The CDR3 extends over 13 amino acids. Germline-derived CDR1 and CDR2 are SQVTM and ANQGSEA. V was shortened by 4 bases and J by 4 bases, with 11 bases between the two germline ends. The CDR3 reads CSVAQGGGNTIYF. DNA for the CDR3: TGCAGCGTTGCGCAGGGCGGAGGAAACACCATATATTTT.

This chain connects TRBV2 to TRBJ2-3, with D perhaps matching TRBD2 (6 bases). This CDR3 is built from 13 residues. V lost 4 bases and J lost 6, with 11 bases in between. Germline lookup yields CDR1 SNHLY and CDR2 FYNNEI. The chain's CDR3 is CASSVPGGDTQYF. The CDR3 region has the DNA TGTGCCAGCAGTGTTCCCGGGGGTGATACGCAGTATTTT.

The chain uses TRBV30 and TRBJ1-5; no reliable D call. The V end lost 1 base, the J end lost 6 bases, and 10 bases lay between the germline ends. Germline CDR1 GTSNPN, CDR2 SVGIG (reference sequence). The CDR3 is made up of 13 amino acids. For the CDR3, the DNA is TGTGCCTGGAGTGCGGCGGGAAGTCAGCCCCAGCATTTT. This codes for CAWSAAGSQPQHF.

The chain employs TRBV19 and TRBJ2-1; 9 bases are shared with TRBD1. The CDR3 loop spans 13 amino acids. V was clipped by 9 bases and J by 12 bases; unmatched bases: 12. The germline V gene has CDR1 LNHDA and CDR2 SQIVND (reference sequence). CDR3 protein: CASQPGQGTVQFF. CDR3 sequence (DNA): TGTGCCAGCCAACCCGGACAGGGGACGGTGCAGTTCTTC. Drawing the rest from reference TRBV19 and TRBJ2-1, the complete variable domain is DGGITQSPKYLFRKEGQNVTLSCEQNLNHDAMYWYRQDPGQGLRLIYYSQIVNDFQKGDIAEGYSVSREKKESFPLTVTSAQKNPTAFYLCASQPGQGTVQFFGPGTRLTVL.

V gene TRBV29-1 combines with J gene TRBJ2-5; D might be TRBD2 (6 bases). The germline V and J ends were trimmed by 4 bases and 5 bases, with 17 bases remaining between them. CDR1 is SQVTM and CDR2 is ANQGSEA in the germline V gene. This CDR3 is 14 amino acids long. The DNA for the CDR3 is TGCAGCGTTGGGCGGGACGGGGGTTCGGAGACCCAGTACTTC. Translating it yields CSVGRDGGSETQYF.

In this sample, this clone turned up a few times. The rearrangement uses TRBV29-1 and TRBJ2-3, with 9 nucleotides matching TRBD2. Germline V gives CDR1 SQVTM, CDR2 ANQGSEA. With V trimmed by 4 bases and J by 1 base, 15 bases remained unmatched. The CDR3 covers 18 residues. The CDR3 region has the DNA TGCAGCGTTGTCTCCAGCGGGGGGAGCCCACTTCGCACAGATACGCAGTATTTT. Its protein is CSVVSSGGSPLRTDTQYF.

The gene calls are TRBV25-1 and TRBJ2-5; D possibly corresponds to TRBD2 (5 bases). CDR1 and CDR2 (germline): MGHDK, SYGVNS. Trimming took 7 bases from V and 6 from J, leaving 15 bases between them. The CDR3 is made up of 13 amino acids. CDR3 DNA sequence: TGTGCCAGCACGGGAAATATAGGTCAGACCCAGTACTTC. This gives the protein CASTGNIGQTQYF.

The chain links TRBV5-1 to TRBJ2-2; D call uncertain. This CDR3 is 14 amino acids long. V was pared by 0 bases and J by 8 bases, with 11 bases between. The germline gives CDR1 SGHRS, CDR2 YFSETQ. Here the CDR3 DNA reads TGCGCCAGCAGCTTGGTTTCAGAAAGTGGGGAGCTGTTTTTT. Its protein is CASSLVSESGELFF.

In its sample, this clone was seen a few times. The chain recombines TRBV7-2 with TRBJ2-3, with D unresolved. Germline CDR1 SGHTA, CDR2 FQGNSA. V lost 0 bases and J lost 5, with 12 bases in between. The CDR3 consists of 15 residues. The CDR3 DNA reads TGTGCCAGCAGCTTAGCGCTCGGAGTACAAGATACGCAGTATTTT. This translates into CASSLALGVQDTQYF.

The chain links TRBV28 to TRBJ2-2; TRBD1 or TRBD2 may be the D gene (5 bases each). V was trimmed by 5 bases and J by 2 bases, leaving 12 bases between them. This CDR3 region has 15 residues. Germline-derived CDR1 and CDR2 are MDHEN and SYDVKM. In nucleotides, the CDR3 is TGTGCCAGCAGTCCTCCCGGGGCCAACACCGGGGAGCTGTTTTTT. This encodes CASSPPGANTGELFF.

The chain carries TRBV19 and TRBJ1-5; TRBD1 aligns across 9 bases. CDR1 LNHDA and CDR2 SQIVND come from the germline V gene (reference sequence). This CDR3 region has 16 residues. The ends lost 4 bases at V and 1 base at J; junction bases unmatched: 5. The CDR3 region is CASSTGTGKSNQPQHF. CDR3 sequence (DNA): TGTGCCAGTAGTACGGGGACAGGGAAGAGCAATCAGCCCCAGCATTTT.

The chain combines TRBV2 with TRBJ1-4, with D maybe TRBD1 (5 bases). The CDR3 has 15 residues. Germline CDR1 is SNHLY and CDR2 is FYNNEI. The ends were cut back, 4 bases at V and 0 bases at J, with 9 bases in the middle. CDR3 coding DNA: TGTGCCAGCAGTGTTGACAGAACAACTAATGAAAAACTGTTTTTT. As protein: CASSVDRTTNEKLFF.

J is TRBJ2-4 and V is TRBV28, with TRBD1 matching over 7 bases. J was trimmed by 7 bases and V by 5 bases; bases with no gene match: 5. CDR3 length: 13 amino acids. CDR1 MDHEN and CDR2 SYDVKM come from the germline V gene. The CDR3 DNA reads TGTGCCAGCAGTCCACAGGGGTCGAACATTCAGTACTTC. Residues: CASSPQGSNIQYF.

The J gene is TRBJ1-2, the V gene TRBV27, with no clear D. The CDR3 spans 13 residues. Trimming shortened V by 5 bases and J by 7 bases, and 14 bases separated the two germline ends. Germline V CDR1 and CDR2: MNHEY, SMNVEV (reference sequence). This CDR3 is CASSRGPPAGYTF. The CDR3 DNA sequence: TGTGCCAGCAGTCGCGGACCCCCCGCTGGCTACACCTTC.

The V and J genes are TRBV2 and TRBJ1-5; D is unclear. The CDR3 loop spans 14 amino acids. Between the trimmed V and J ends, which lost 4 bases and 3 bases, there was a span of 10 bases. Germline CDR1 is SNHLY and CDR2 is FYNNEI. CDR3 loop: CASSVEDANQPQHF. CDR3 nucleotides: TGTGCCAGCAGTGTTGAGGACGCCAATCAGCCCCAGCATTTT.

Concerning this clone: Other nucleotide sequences in the sample specify the same CDR3. The chain carries TRBV29-1 and TRBJ1-1, with a possible D match to TRBD1 (5 bases). The germline V gene has CDR1 SQVTM and CDR2 ANQGSEA. The CDR3 is 10 amino acids. V shed 4 bases and J shed 8 bases, with 8 bases lying between them. In nucleotides, the CDR3 is TGCAGCGTTGTCAGGACAGAAGCTTTCTTT. Encoded protein: CSVVRTEAFF. The full variable domain, in which reference TRBV29-1 and TRBJ1-1 provide the parts outside the CDR3, is SAVISQKPSRDICQRGTSLTIQCQVDSQVTMMFWYRQQPGQSLTLIATANQGSEATYESGFVIDKFPISRPNLTFSTLTVSNMSPEDSSIYLCSVVRTEAFFGQGTRLTVV.

A few counts support this clone. The chain combines TRBV2 with TRBJ1-1, with TRBD1 matching over 8 bases. CDR1 is SNHLY, CDR2 FYNNEI, per germline. Losses at the gene ends were 8 bases for V and 4 bases for J; bases not matched to a gene: 6. The CDR3 is 13 residues long. The CDR3 loop reads CASETTGGTEAFF. CDR3 bases: TGTGCCAGCGAAACAACAGGGGGCACTGAAGCTTTCTTT. Variable domain in full (rest from reference TRBV2 and TRBJ1-1): EPEVTQTPSHQVTQMGQEVILRCVPISNHLYFYWYRQILGQKVEFLVSFYNNEISEKSEIFDDQFSVERPDGSNFTLKIRSTKLEDSAMYFCASETTGGTEAFFGQGTRLTVV.